The 18 T cell receptor beta chains below come from one sample, sequenced in a study of regulatory T cells in long-lasting Graves disease. Noted time point: persistent/refractory GD, antithyroid drugs over 5 years with positive TRAb. PBMCs provided the RNA from which the TCR library was made. Arm-PCR of CDR3 regions with iRepertoire HTBI primers generated TCR beta libraries. One entry per CDR3 protein results from TCRdb running MiXCR on the multiplex PCR reads. The table records 250,000 to 300,000 distinct CDR3 sequences, 22% of them present only once. The sequenced sample was peripheral blood mononuclear cells (PBMCs), obtained when the disease was refractory, from a patient treated with antithyroid drugs. These receptors all stem from a female donor with Graves disease.

This clonotype was picked up many times. This chain connects TRBV29-1 to TRBJ2-7; 9 bases are a match to TRBD1. Germline V gives CDR1 SQVTM, CDR2 ANQGSEA. This CDR3 contains 15 residues. V gave up 5 bases and J gave up 2 bases; unmatched junction bases: 10. The CDR3 coding sequence is TGCAGCGTTCGCACGGGACAGGGAATTGCCTACGAGCAGTACTTC. Protein sequence: CSVRTGQGIAYEQYF.

This clonotype was seen a handful of times. J is TRBJ1-2 and V is TRBV10-2; D ambiguous. The CDR3 has 12 residues. The V and J ends lost 10 bases and 2 bases respectively, with 11 bases between them. The V gene's germline CDR1 is WSHSY and CDR2 SAAADI. CDR3: CATLRANYGYTF. As DNA, the CDR3 is TGCGCCACCTTGAGGGCAAACTATGGCTACACCTTC.

The gene calls are TRBV11-2 and TRBJ2-4; 7 bases line up with TRBD1. This CDR3 is 14 amino acids long. After removal of 3 bases from V and 4 bases from J, the junction contained 3 bases not matched to a gene. In germline, CDR1 is SGHAT, CDR2 FQNNGV. CDR3 nucleotide sequence: TGTGCCAGCAGCTTCGGGACAGCTAAAAACATTCAGTACTTC. Translated: CASSFGTAKNIQYF.

This clonotype was seen more than once but under ten times. The J gene is TRBJ2-7, the V gene TRBV29-1; the match to TRBD2 covers 10 bases. The CDR3 sequence is 14 residues long. CDR1 is SQVTM, CDR2 ANQGSEA, per germline. V lost 7 bases to trimming and J lost 0 bases; unmatched junction nucleotides: 6. This chain's CDR3 is CSAASGRDSYEQYF. For the CDR3, the DNA is TGCAGCGCTGCGAGCGGGAGGGACTCCTACGAGCAGTACTTC.

To note about this clonotype: It may be a read error: a sequence one base away is much more abundant. The chain has TRBV28 and TRBJ2-4; either TRBD1 or TRBD2 may fit D (5 bases each). This CDR3 has 14 amino acids. Germline V gene lookup returns CDR1 MDHEN and CDR2 SYDVKM. The DNA for the CDR3 is TGTGCTCCACTATGGGGGAAAGCCAAAAACATTCAGCACTTC. Protein sequence: CAPLWGKAKNIQHF.

In this sample, this clonotype turned up a few times. The chain employs TRBV3-1 and TRBJ2-1; 9 bases line up with TRBD1. J gave up 6 bases and V 1 base, and 7 bases lay outside the gene matches. The CDR3 is 16 amino acids. Germline V CDR1 and CDR2: LGHDT, YNNKEL (reference sequence). CDR3 protein: CASSQGSGTGSNEQFF. The CDR3 DNA reads TGTGCCAGCAGCCAAGGGTCCGGGACAGGGAGCAATGAGCAGTTCTTC.

This clonotype was counted many times. The chain joins TRBV2 to TRBJ2-4, with TRBD1 identical over 9 bases. The CDR3 contains 13 residues. Germline CDR1 is SNHLY and CDR2 is FYNNEI. V shed 6 bases, J shed 6 bases, and the junction held 3 bases outside the gene matches. The CDR3 DNA reads TGTGCCAGCAGGGGACAGGGAGGAAACATTCAGTACTTC. It encodes CASRGQGGNIQYF.

The J gene is TRBJ2-2, the V gene TRBV29-1, with 9 positions matching TRBD1. The ends lost 0 bases at V and 4 bases at J; junction bases unmatched: 6. The CDR3 length is 16 residues. Germline CDR1 and CDR2: SQVTM and ANQGSEA. The CDR3 region is CSVEDLGQGGTGELFF. CDR3 coding DNA: TGCAGCGTTGAAGATCTGGGACAGGGAGGCACCGGGGAGCTGTTTTTT.

The CDR3 spells CASSSGPGNTIYF. Here the CDR3 DNA reads TGTGCCAGCAGCTCCGGACCTGGAAACACCATATATTTT. The genes are TRBV7-2 and TRBJ1-3, with no clear D. V lost 4 bases and J 2 bases, leaving 6 bases between the germline ends. The CDR3 contains 13 residues. The germline V gene has CDR1 SGHTA and CDR2 FQGNSA. The full variable domain, rest sourced from reference TRBV7-2 and TRBJ1-3, is GAGVSQSPSNKVTEKGKDVELRCDPISGHTALYWYRQSLGQGLEFLIYFQGNSAPDKSGLPSDRFSAERTGGSVSTLTIQRTQQEDSAVYLCASSSGPGNTIYFGEGSWLTVV.

At least ten counts were recorded for this clonotype. The V and J genes are TRBV28 and TRBJ1-2, with D unclear. Per germline, CDR1 MDHEN and CDR2 SYDVKM. The CDR3 has 13 amino acids. The V end lost 8 bases, the J end lost 0 bases, and 10 bases lay between the germline ends. CDR3 coding DNA: TGTGCCAGCCGCCCACAGTCTAACTATGGCTACACCTTC. This translates into CASRPQSNYGYTF.

This clonotype was found many times. The J gene is TRBJ2-7, the V gene TRBV6-6; D unresolved. The V gene's germline CDR1 is MNHNY and CDR2 SVGAGI (reference sequence). V lost 1 base and J lost 0, with 10 bases in between. The CDR3 totals 15 residues. The CDR3 is CASSYLGRTSYEQYF. For the CDR3, the DNA is TGTGCCAGCAGTTACTTAGGCAGGACCTCCTACGAGCAGTACTTC.

This clonotype occurred many times. The chain joins TRBV4-3 to TRBJ1-2; possible D gene TRBD1, 5 bases. The germline V gene encodes CDR1 LGHNA and CDR2 YSLEER. Trimming cost V 2 bases and J 4 bases, with 11 bases left between them. This CDR3 has 14 amino acids. The CDR3 DNA sequence: TGCGCCAGCAGCCAATTAGCAGGGATCTATGGCTACACCTTC. It codes for CASSQLAGIYGYTF.

This clonotype was seen ten or more times. The chain joins TRBV3-1 to TRBJ2-1; D gene ambiguous. The V and J ends lost 1 base and 8 bases respectively, with 6 bases between them. CDR1 is LGHDT and CDR2 is YNNKEL in the germline V gene (reference sequence). CDR3 size: 12 residues. The CDR3 here is CASSQGTDEQFF. The CDR3 DNA reads TGTGCCAGCAGCCAAGGTACTGATGAGCAGTTCTTC.

This clonotype was detected many times. This chain connects TRBV27 to TRBJ1-2; 7 nucleotides align to TRBD1. There are 15 residues in the CDR3. The germline V gene encodes CDR1 MNHEY and CDR2 SMNVEV (reference sequence). V dropped 4 bases and J dropped 5; count of bases not matched to a gene: 10. In DNA form, the CDR3 reads TGTGCCAGCAGTTCCCCGGCAGGGGGGTATTATGGCTACACCTTC. Its translation is CASSSPAGGYYGYTF.

The V gene is TRBV14, the J gene TRBJ1-1, with D hard to call. Germline loops: CDR1 SGHDN, CDR2 FVKESK. CDR3 length: 13 residues. Between the trimmed V and J ends, which lost 5 bases and 3 bases, there was a span of 10 bases. The CDR3 bases are TGTGCCAGCAGCACGTGGAGTTACACTGAAGCTTTCTTT. Its translation is CASSTWSYTEAFF. Together with reference TRBV14 and TRBJ1-1, the CDR3 gives the full variable domain: EAGVTQFPSHSVIEKGQTVTLRCDPISGHDNLYWYRRVMGKEIKFLLHFVKESKQDESGMPNNRFLAERTGGTYSTLKVQPAELEDSGVYFCASSTWSYTEAFFGQGTRLTVV.

V gene TRBV4-3 combines with J gene TRBJ1-4; D remains unclear. CDR1 and CDR2 from the germline V gene are LGHNA and YSLEER. Trimming removed 1 base from V and 8 bases from J, with 5 bases in between. The CDR3 has 12 residues. The CDR3 protein is CASSQVGEKLFF. The CDR3 DNA is TGCGCCAGCAGCCAAGTGGGCGAAAAACTGTTTTTT.

This chain connects TRBV6-2 or TRBV6-3 to TRBJ2-7; possible D gene TRBD2, 5 bases. The CDR3 is 13 amino acids. V gave up 4 bases and J gave up 2 bases, with 9 bases separating them. Germline CDR1 reads MNHEY; CDR2 reads SVGEGT. The CDR3 coding sequence is TGTGCCAGCAGTTGGGGAGATACCTACGAGCAGTACTTC. Translation: CASSWGDTYEQYF.

This clonotype has ten or more counts. This chain links TRBV6-2 or TRBV6-3 with TRBJ2-5, with D perhaps matching TRBD1 (6 bases). This CDR3 comprises 14 residues. V was clipped by 4 bases and J by 2 bases, with 11 bases between them. In germline, CDR1 is MNHEY, CDR2 SVGEGT. The CDR3: CASSLQGRQETQYF. In nucleotides, the CDR3 is TGTGCCAGCAGTTTACAGGGTCGGCAAGAGACCCAGTACTTC.